These 4 T cell receptor beta chains originate from one sample sequenced in a study of blood T cell repertoires in COVID-19. Assay used: immunoSEQ multiplex PCR; TCRdb lists only in-frame clones, some missing. This table has about 370,000 clones, around 89% appearing once. Source material: PBMCs or T cells enriched from blood (not recorded which). Receptors were obtained from a man aged 18-30 years who had recovered from COVID-19.

The rearrangement joins TRBV5-6 to TRBJ2-1, with 11 positions matching TRBD2. After removal of 1 base from V and 8 bases from J, the junction contained 11 bases not matched to a gene. CDR3 length: 17 residues. From germline, CDR1 is SGHDT and CDR2 YYEEEE. The CDR3 nucleotides are TGTGCCAGCAGCTTGTACGTTCGACTAGCGGGGCTCGATGAGCAGTTCTTC. Translated, it gives CASSLYVRLAGLDEQFF.

The rearrangement joins TRBV27 to TRBJ1-5, with D unresolved. The CDR3 runs to 13 residues. Trimming pared 7 bases from V and 6 bases from J, leaving 13 bases between. Germline CDR1 is MNHEY and CDR2 is SMNVEV (reference sequence). The CDR3 loop is CASTRGSGQPQHF. CDR3 bases: TGTGCCAGCACACGAGGGTCAGGTCAGCCCCAGCATTTT.

The gene calls are TRBV6-5 and TRBJ2-3, with 8 bases matching TRBD1. Germline CDR1 reads MNHEY; CDR2 reads SVGAGI. This CDR3 is 16 amino acids long. Losses at the gene ends were 6 bases for V and 2 bases for J; bases not matched to a gene: 10. CDR3 in amino acids: CASSYHAGGNTDTQYF. The CDR3 nucleotides are TGTGCCAGCAGCTACCACGCAGGGGGCAACACAGATACGCAGTATTTT.

The sample holds one count of this clone. This chain uses TRBV5-1 with TRBJ1-6; 8 bases fit TRBD1. The CDR3 sequence is 17 residues long. The trim removed 3 bases at V and 9 bases at J, leaving 14 bases unmatched. CDR1 and CDR2 from the germline V gene are SGHRS and YFSETQ. The CDR3 reads CASSSTITGTGSSPLHF. The CDR3 DNA is TGCGCCAGCAGCTCCACTATTACCGGGACAGGCAGTTCACCCCTCCACTTT.